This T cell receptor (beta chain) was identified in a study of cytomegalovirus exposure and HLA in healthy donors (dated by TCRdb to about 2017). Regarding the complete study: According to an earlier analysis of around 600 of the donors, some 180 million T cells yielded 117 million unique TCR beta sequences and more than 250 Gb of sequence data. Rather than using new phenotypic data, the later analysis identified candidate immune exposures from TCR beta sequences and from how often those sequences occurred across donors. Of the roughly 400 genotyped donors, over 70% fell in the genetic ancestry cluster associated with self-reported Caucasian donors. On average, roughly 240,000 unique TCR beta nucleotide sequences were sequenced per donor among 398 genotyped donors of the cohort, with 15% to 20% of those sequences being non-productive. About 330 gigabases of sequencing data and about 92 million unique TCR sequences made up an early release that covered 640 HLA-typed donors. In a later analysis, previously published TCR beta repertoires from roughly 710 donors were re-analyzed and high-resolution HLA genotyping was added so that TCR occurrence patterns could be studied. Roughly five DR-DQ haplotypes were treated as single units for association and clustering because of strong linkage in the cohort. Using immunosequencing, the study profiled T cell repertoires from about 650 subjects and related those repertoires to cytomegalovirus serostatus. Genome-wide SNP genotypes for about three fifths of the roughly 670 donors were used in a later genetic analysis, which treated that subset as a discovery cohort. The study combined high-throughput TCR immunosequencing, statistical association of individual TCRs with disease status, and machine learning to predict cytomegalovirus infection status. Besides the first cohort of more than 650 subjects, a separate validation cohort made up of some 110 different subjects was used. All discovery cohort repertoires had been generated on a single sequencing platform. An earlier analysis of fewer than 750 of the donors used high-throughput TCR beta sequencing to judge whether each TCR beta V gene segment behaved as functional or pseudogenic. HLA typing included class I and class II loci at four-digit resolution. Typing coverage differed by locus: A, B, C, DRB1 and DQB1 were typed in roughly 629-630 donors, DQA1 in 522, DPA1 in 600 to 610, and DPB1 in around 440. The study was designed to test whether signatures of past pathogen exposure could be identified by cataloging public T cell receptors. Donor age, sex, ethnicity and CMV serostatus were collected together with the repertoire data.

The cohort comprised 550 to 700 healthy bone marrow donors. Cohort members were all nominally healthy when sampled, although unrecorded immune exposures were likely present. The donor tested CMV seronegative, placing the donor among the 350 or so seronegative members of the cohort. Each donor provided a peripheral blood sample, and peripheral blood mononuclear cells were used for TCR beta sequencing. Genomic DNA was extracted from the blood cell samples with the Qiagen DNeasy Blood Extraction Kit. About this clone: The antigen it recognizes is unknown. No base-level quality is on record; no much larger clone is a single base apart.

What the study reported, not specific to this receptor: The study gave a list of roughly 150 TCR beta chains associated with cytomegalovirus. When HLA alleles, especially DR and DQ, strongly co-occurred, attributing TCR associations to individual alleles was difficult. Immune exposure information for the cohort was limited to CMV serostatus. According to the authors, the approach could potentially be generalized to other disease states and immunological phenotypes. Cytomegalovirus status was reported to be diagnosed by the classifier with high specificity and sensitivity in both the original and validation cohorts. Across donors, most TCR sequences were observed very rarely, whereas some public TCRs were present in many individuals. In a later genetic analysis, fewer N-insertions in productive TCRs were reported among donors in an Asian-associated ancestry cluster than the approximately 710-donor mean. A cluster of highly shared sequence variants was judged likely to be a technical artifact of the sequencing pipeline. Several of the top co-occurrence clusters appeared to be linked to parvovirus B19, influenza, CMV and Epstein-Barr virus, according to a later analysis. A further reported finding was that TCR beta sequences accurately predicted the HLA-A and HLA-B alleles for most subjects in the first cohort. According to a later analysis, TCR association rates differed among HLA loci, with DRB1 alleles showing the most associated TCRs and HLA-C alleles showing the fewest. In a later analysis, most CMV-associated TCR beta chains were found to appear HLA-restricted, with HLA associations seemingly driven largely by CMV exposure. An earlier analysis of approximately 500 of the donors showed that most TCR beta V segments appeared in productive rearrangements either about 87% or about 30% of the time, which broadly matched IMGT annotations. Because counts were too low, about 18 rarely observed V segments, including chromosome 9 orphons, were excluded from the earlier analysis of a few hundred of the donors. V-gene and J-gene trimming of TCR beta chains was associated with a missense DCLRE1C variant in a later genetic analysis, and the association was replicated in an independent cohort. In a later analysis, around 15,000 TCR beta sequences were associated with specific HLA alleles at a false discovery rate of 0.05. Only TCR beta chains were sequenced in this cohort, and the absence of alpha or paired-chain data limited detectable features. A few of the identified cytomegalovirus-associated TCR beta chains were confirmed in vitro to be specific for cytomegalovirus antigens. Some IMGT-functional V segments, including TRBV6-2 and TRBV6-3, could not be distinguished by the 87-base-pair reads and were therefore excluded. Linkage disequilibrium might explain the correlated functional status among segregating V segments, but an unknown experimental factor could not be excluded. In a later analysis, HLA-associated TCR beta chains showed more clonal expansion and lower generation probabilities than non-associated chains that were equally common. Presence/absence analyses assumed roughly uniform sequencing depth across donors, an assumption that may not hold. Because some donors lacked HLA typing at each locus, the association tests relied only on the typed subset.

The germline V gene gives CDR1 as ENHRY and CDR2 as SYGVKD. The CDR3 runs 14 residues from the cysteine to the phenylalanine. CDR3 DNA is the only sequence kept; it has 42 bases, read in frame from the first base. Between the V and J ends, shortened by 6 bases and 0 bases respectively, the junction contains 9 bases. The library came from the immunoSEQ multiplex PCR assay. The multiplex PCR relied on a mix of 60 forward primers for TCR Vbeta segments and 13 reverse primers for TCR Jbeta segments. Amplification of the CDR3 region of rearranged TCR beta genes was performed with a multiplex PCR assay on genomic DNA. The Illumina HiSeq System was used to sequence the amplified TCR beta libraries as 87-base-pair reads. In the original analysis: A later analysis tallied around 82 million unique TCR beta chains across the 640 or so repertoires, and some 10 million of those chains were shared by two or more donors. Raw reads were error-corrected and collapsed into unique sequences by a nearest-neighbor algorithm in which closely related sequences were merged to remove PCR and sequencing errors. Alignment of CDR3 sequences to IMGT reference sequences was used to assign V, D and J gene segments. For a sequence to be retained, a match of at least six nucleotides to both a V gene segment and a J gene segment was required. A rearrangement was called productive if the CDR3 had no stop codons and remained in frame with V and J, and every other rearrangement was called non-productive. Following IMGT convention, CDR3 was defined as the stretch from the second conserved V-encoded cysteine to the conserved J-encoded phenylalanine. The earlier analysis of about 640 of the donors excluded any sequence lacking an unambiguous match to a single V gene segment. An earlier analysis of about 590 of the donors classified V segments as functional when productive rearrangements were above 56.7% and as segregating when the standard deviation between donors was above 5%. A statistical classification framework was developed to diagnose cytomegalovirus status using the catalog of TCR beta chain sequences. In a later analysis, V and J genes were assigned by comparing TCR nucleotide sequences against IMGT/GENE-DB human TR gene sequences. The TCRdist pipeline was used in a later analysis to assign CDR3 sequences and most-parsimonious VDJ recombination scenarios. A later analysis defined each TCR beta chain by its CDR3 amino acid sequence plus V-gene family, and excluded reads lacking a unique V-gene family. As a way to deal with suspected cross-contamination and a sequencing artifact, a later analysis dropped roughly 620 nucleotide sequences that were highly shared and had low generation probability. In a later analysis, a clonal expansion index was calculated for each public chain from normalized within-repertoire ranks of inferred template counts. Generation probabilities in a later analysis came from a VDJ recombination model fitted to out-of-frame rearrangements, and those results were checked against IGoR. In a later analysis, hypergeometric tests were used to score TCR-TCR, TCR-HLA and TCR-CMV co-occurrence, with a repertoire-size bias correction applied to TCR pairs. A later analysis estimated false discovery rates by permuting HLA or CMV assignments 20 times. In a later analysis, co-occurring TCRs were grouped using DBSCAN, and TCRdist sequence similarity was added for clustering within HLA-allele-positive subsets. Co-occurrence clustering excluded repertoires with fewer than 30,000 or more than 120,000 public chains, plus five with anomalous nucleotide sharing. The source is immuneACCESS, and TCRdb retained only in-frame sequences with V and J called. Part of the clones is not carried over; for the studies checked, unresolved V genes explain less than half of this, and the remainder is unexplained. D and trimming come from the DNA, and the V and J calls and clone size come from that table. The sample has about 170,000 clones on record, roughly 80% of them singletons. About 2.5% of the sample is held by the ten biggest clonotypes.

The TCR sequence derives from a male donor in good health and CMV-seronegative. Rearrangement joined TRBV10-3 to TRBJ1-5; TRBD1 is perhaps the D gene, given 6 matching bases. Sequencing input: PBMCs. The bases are TGTGCCATCAGCCAGGGGTATAGCAATCAGCCCCAGCATTTT. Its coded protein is CAISQGYSNQPQHF.